This T cell receptor (beta chain) was sequenced in a study of human T cells and chemical hapten exposure. Study-wide context: Alopecia areata, totalis or universalis affected patients, mainly female.

The time point is: patch test 3, about 24 weeks after DPC sensitization. Treatment: therapeutic diphenylcyclopropenone sensitization with weekly scalp DPC. Staff drew blood before applying each patch test. TCRdb redid the calling of the RACE reads with MiXCR, one entry per CDR3 protein. There are about 82,000 distinct CDR3 sequences in the sample; 13% occur only once, and around 5.7% lies in the top ten. The length of the CDR3 is 14 residues. Between the trimmed V and J ends, which lost 5 bases and 6 bases, there was a span of 14 bases. CDR1 and CDR2 (germline): SGHAT, FQNNGV. Here the sequenced sample was whole blood, taken in connection with sensitization to the hapten diphenylcyclopropenone (DPC). V usage is TRBV11-2 and J usage is TRBJ1-5; a possible D gene is TRBD1 (5 bases). The clonotype was recovered from a woman between 50 and 59 years old with alopecia areata. Some clones in this sample may be carry-over from other donors' samples. The CDR3 DNA reads as TGTGCCAGCAGCATCGACAGTTTAGGTCAGCCCCAGCATTTT. Amino acid sequence: CASSIDSLGQPQHF.